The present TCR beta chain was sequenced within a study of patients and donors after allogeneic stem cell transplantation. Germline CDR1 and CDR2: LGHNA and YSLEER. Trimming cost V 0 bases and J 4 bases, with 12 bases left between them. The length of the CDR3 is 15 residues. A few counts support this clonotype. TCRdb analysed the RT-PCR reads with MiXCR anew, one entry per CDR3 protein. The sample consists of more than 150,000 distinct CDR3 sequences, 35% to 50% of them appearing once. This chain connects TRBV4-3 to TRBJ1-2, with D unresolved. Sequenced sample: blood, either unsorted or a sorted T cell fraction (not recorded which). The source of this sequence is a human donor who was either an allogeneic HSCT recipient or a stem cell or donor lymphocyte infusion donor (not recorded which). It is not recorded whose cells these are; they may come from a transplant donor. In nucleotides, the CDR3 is TGCGCCAGCAGCCAAGATAGGGAAACCTTCTATGGCTACACCTTC. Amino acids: CASSQDRETFYGYTF.